The 10 T cell receptor beta chains in this list originate from one sample, sequenced in a study of T cell responses to AZD1222 COVID-19 vaccine. This table comes from immunoSEQ multiplex PCR, and its TCRdb copy is limited to in-frame clones, with some not included. The table records roughly 100,000 clones, about 90% of them present only once. Sequencing used peripheral blood, obtained on day 0 of AZD1222 vaccination. All receptors derive from an adult in good health.

The chain joins TRBV7-7 to TRBJ1-5; TRBD1 aligns across 7 bases. Per the germline V gene, CDR1 is SSHAT and CDR2 is FNYEAQ (reference sequence). Trimming took 11 bases from V and 2 from J; bases not matched to a gene: 9. The CDR3 is made up of 14 amino acids. In DNA form, the CDR3 reads TGTGCCCCCAGGGGGGGCCCGGGCAATCAGCCCCAGCATTTT. Residues: CAPRGGPGNQPQHF.

J is TRBJ2-1 and V is TRBV5-1; D perhaps matches TRBD2 (5 bases). The CDR3 has 12 residues. CDR1 and CDR2 from the germline V gene are SGHRS and YFSETQ. Between the trimmed V and J ends, which lost 4 bases and 10 bases, there was a span of 12 bases. As DNA, the CDR3 is TGCGCCAGCAGCCCGGACTTCGTCGAGCAGTTCTTC. It encodes CASSPDFVEQFF.

Here the CDR3 reads CASSLMAEAVYEQYF. The CDR3 DNA is TGCGCCAGCAGCTTGATGGCGGAAGCGGTCTACGAGCAGTACTTC. The chain joins TRBV5-1 to TRBJ2-7; D might be TRBD2 (5 bases). CDR3 length equals 15 residues. V gave up 1 base and J gave up 3 bases, with 14 bases separating them. Germline V gene lookup returns CDR1 SGHRS and CDR2 YFSETQ.

The chain has TRBV28 and TRBJ2-4, with D tentatively TRBD1 or TRBD2 (6 bases each). Trimming left V 6 bases short and J 8 bases short, with 14 bases between. This CDR3 contains 13 residues. Germline-derived CDR1 and CDR2 are MDHEN and SYDVKM. The CDR3 here is CASRVPRGDIQYF. In DNA, the CDR3 is TGTGCCAGCAGGGTCCCGAGGGGGGACATTCAGTACTTC.

The chain carries TRBV20-1 and TRBJ1-1, with D hard to call. V was clipped by 3 bases and J by 0 bases, with 11 bases between them. CDR3 length: 14 residues. CDR1 and CDR2 from the germline V gene are DFQATT and SNEGSKA (reference sequence). CDR3 sequence: CSASIGKLNTEAFF. As DNA, the CDR3 is TGCAGTGCTAGTATCGGGAAGCTGAACACTGAAGCTTTCTTT.

The chain uses TRBV7-9 and TRBJ1-1; D is ambiguous. Trimming left V 5 bases short and J 1 base short, with 8 bases between. Germline lookup yields CDR1 SEHNR and CDR2 FQNEAQ (reference sequence). This CDR3 has 13 residues. The CDR3 region has the DNA TGTGCCAGCAGCCCCGAAAGGAACACTGAAGCTTTCTTT. It encodes CASSPERNTEAFF.

The CDR3, as DNA: TGTGCCAGTAGTATGGCCGCGGGGAATGAGCAGTTCTTC. This codes for CASSMAAGNEQFF. J is TRBJ2-1 and V is TRBV19, with a possible D match to TRBD2 (6 bases). The CDR3 length is 13 residues. Germline-derived CDR1 and CDR2 are LNHDA and SQIVND (reference sequence). V lost 3 bases and J 7 bases, leaving 10 bases between the germline ends.

J is TRBJ2-1 and V is TRBV10-1; no definite D call. CDR1 and CDR2 (germline): WNHNN, SYGVQD (reference sequence). This CDR3 is 11 amino acids long. V gave up 3 bases and J gave up 7 bases, with 4 bases separating them. Here the CDR3 reads CASSDRNEQFF. The CDR3 DNA reads TGCGCCAGCAGTGACCGGAATGAGCAGTTCTTC.

V is TRBV5-1 and J is TRBJ2-2, with no clear D. CDR3 length equals 17 residues. Trimming took 0 bases from V and 0 from J, leaving 12 bases between them. In germline, CDR1 is SGHRS, CDR2 YFSETQ. CDR3 in DNA: TGCGCCAGCAGCTTGGCTGATCCGGCGCCGAACACCGGGGAGCTGTTTTTT. Translation: CASSLADPAPNTGELFF.

V gene TRBV7-9 combines with J gene TRBJ2-3; D is perhaps TRBD1 (6 bases). This CDR3 spans 15 amino acids. CDR1 SEHNR and CDR2 FQNEAQ come from the germline V gene (reference sequence). V shed 1 base and J shed 2 bases, with 10 bases lying between them. The CDR3 is CASSLGGGPTDTQYF. CDR3 nucleotide sequence: TGTGCCAGCAGCTTAGGTGGGGGCCCCACAGATACGCAGTATTTT. Combining the CDR3 with reference TRBV7-9 and TRBJ2-3 gives the whole variable domain DTGVSQNPRHKITKRGQNVTFRCDPISEHNRLYWYRQTLGQGPEFLTYFQNEAQLEKSRLLSDRFSAERPKGSFSTLEIQRTEQGDSAMYLCASSLGGGPTDTQYFGPGTRLTVL.